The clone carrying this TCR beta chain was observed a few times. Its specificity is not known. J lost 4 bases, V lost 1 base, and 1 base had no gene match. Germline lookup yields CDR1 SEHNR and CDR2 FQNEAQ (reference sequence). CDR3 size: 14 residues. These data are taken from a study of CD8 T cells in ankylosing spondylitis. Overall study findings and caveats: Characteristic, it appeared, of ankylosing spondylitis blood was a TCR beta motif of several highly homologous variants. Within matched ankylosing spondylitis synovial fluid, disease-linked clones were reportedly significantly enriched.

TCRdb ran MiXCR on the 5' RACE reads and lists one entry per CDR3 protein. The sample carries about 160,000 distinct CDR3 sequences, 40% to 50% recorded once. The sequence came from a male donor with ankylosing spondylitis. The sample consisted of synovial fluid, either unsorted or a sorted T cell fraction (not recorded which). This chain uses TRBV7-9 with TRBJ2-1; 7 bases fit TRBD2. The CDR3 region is CASSLGGGYNEQFF. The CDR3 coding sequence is TGTGCCAGCAGCTTAGGGGGAGGGTACAATGAGCAGTTCTTC.